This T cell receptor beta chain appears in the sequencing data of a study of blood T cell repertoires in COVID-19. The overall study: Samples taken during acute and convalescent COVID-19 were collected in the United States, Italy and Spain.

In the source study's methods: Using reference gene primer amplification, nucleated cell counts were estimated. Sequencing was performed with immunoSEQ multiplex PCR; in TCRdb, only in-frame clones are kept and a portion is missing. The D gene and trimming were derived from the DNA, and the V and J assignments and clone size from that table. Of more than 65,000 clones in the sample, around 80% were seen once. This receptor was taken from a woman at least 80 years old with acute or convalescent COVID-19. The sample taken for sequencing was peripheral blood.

The CDR3 protein is CASHNERGRETQYF. The CDR3 nucleotides read TGTGCCAGCCACAACGAGCGGGGGCGAGAGACCCAGTACTTC. The chain carries TRBV6-6 and TRBJ2-5; 8 positions agree with TRBD2. The CDR3 extends over 14 amino acids. Looked up from germline, CDR1 is MNHNY and CDR2 is SVGAGI (reference sequence). With 8 bases clipped from V and 4 bases from J, the junction kept 9 bases outside the gene matches.